Listed below are T cell receptor beta chains from one sample, sequenced in a study of T cells expressing NK-cell markers. TCRdb reprocessed the 5' RACE reads and reports one entry per CDR3 protein, with no DNA. In total, the table holds approximately 460,000 distinct CDR3 sequences. The sample consisted of blood T cells: a sorted CD56 or NKG2C T cell subset, CD4+ or CD8+ T cells, or bulk PBMC T cells (not recorded which). The receptors originated from a woman aged 18-69 years in good health. Each CDR3 is given with its conserved first and last residue.

j_call | v_call | cdr3_aa
TRBJ1-1 | TRBV6-2/TRBV6-3 | CASSYYRAGQNTEAFF
TRBJ2-6 | TRBV3-1 | CASRVAGGFSGANVLTF
TRBJ2-7 | TRBV12-3/TRBV12-4 | CASSFYTTGEQYF
TRBJ2-1 | TRBV7-3 | CASSSQGTRPNEQFF
TRBJ2-7 | TRBV5-5 | CASRSLPETYEQYF
TRBJ2-3 | TRBV20-1 | CSASPSQRSTDTQYF
TRBJ2-1 | TRBV5-5 | CASSLEGGSSYNEQFF
TRBJ2-3 | TRBV5-4 | CASSRQEPSTDTQYF
TRBJ2-3 | TRBV19 | CASSIRGRAYGTDTQYF
TRBJ2-1 | TRBV5-1 | CASSLVGDSTDEQFF
TRBJ1-5 | TRBV12-3/TRBV12-4 | CASSPRGGAGQPQHF
TRBJ2-1 | TRBV5-1 | CASSRLASGGAYNEQFF
TRBJ2-1 | TRBV5-1 | CASSLVAHNEQFF
TRBJ1-6 | TRBV6-2/TRBV6-3 | CASSSLGQENSPLHF
TRBJ1-5 | TRBV6-2/TRBV6-3 | CASSYGDRGQPQHF
TRBJ2-4 | TRBV15 | CATSSTGTTLPYF
TRBJ2-7 | TRBV12-3/TRBV12-4 | CASTQWGGSYEQYF
TRBJ2-7 | TRBV27 | CASSLGTSPSYEQYF
TRBJ2-2 | TRBV5-1 | CASSLVSGHTGELFF
TRBJ2-1 | TRBV7-9 | CASSFGSGYNEQFF
TRBJ1-2 | TRBV4-3 | CASSQVISLYGYTF
TRBJ2-7 | TRBV28 | CASSETLSYEQYF
TRBJ2-7 | TRBV7-2 | CASSLASTSGSVEQYF
TRBJ1-5 | TRBV12-3/TRBV12-4 | CASSGGQVNQPQHF
TRBJ2-6 | TRBV7-9 | CASSSDVSGANVLTF
TRBJ1-4 | TRBV5-1 | CASSSRQGDELFF
TRBJ2-5 | TRBV6-1 | CASRPPGGQETQYF
TRBJ2-7 | TRBV7-2 | CASSQGAGFGEQYF
TRBJ1-6 | TRBV20-1 | CSAISRNNSPLHF
TRBJ2-3 | TRBV2 | CASRPGQGSTDTQYF
TRBJ2-5 | TRBV5-4 | CAPGTQETQYF
TRBJ1-6 | TRBV4-3 | CASSPGTLYNSPLHF
TRBJ2-1 | TRBV19 | CASSITGSSYNEQFF
TRBJ2-5 | TRBV25-1 | CASSDLGGVQETQYF
TRBJ2-1 | TRBV13 | CASSPRVLGNEQFF
TRBJ1-2 | TRBV6-1 | CASRLTGDGGYTF
TRBJ2-7 | TRBV28 | CASSPLRSNTYEQYF
TRBJ2-1 | TRBV14 | CASSQDRGASGDEQFF
TRBJ1-1 | TRBV5-1 | CASTSKNGGTEAFF
TRBJ1-4 | TRBV28 | CASRLTGGRANEKLFF
TRBJ2-2 | TRBV27 | CATRNFQNTGELFF
TRBJ2-3 | TRBV7-2 | CASSPLGEDTQYF
TRBJ1-3 | TRBV5-1 | CASSSEGRGSGNTIYF
TRBJ1-5 | TRBV28 | CASSSPQTGVTPYSNQPQHF
TRBJ2-1 | TRBV11-2 | CASSSWDRQSSYNEQFF